This T cell receptor beta chain was retrieved from a study of Tregs in tolerant kidney transplant recipients. About the research overall: Related graft donors supplied nonmyeloablative bone marrow transplants, and mixed chimerism was transient. Notes on the study in general: Findings come from small patient numbers and require larger validation.

To note about this clone: Its specificity is unknown.

Unstimulated regulatory T cells (CD4+CD25+CD127-), CD4+CD25- non-regulatory cells, CD4 and CD8 cells were FACS-sorted from thawed PBMCs. TCRdb keeps only in-frame clones here, not all; method: immunoSEQ multiplex PCR. The sample has over 60,000 clones; 95% to 98% are singletons. After removal of 11 bases from V and 3 bases from J, the junction contained 4 bases not matched to a gene. Germline CDR1 and CDR2: MNHNS and SASEGT. The CDR3 length is 12 residues. This receptor was identified in a human donor who received a combined kidney and bone marrow transplant. The input for sequencing was CD4+ T cells from blood, taken before the transplant. The chain joins TRBV6-1 to TRBJ2-7, with TRBD1 matching 10 bases. CDR3 in DNA: TGTGCCGTGGGGGACAGGGGCTACGAGCAGTACTTC. This encodes CAVGDRGYEQYF.